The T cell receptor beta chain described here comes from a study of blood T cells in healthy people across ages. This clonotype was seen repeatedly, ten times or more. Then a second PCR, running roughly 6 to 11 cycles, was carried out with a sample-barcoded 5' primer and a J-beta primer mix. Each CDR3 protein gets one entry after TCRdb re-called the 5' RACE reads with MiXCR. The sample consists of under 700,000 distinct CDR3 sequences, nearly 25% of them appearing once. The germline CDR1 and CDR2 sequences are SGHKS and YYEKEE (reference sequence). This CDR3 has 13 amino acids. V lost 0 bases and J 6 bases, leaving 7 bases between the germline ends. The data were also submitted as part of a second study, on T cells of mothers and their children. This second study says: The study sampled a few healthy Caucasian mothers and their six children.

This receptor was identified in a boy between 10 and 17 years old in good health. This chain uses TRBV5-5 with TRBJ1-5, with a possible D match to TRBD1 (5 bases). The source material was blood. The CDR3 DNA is TGTGCCAGCAGCTTGGCAGGGCCTCAGCCCCAGCATTTT. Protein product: CASSLAGPQPQHF. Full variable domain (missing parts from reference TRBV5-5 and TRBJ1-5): DAGVTQSPTHLIKTRGQQVTLRCSPISGHKSVSWYQQVLGQGPQFIFQYYEKEERGRGNFPDRFSARQFPNYSSELNVNALLLGDSALYLCASSLAGPQPQHFGDGTRLSIL.